This TCR beta chain was obtained from a study of CD8+ T cells in alopecia areata. Study information: For the treated group, dosing was oral tofacitinib at 5 to 10 mg twice daily. The tofacitinib course ran for 6 to 18 months and was followed by 6 months off drug. Broader study findings: The study found TCR sharing across patients less clear than in mice, possibly for HLA reasons. Administration of tofacitinib significantly diminished scalp clonality and expanded CD8+ clones within the top 100.

This clone was observed a few times. Its antigen is unidentified. V was clipped by 2 bases and J by 12 bases, with 15 bases between them. Germline lookup yields CDR1 SGHNT and CDR2 YYREEE (reference sequence). The CDR3 loop spans 13 amino acids. Regarding treatment: oral pan-JAK inhibitor, 5-10 mg twice daily. Investigators isolated RNA and reverse transcribed it into cDNA to act as the sequencing template. Sequencing was performed with immunoSEQ multiplex PCR; in TCRdb, only in-frame clones are kept and a portion is missing. The sample carries a few hundred thousand clones, more than 30% recorded once.

This sequence was found in a human donor with alopecia areata. The specimen comprised CD4+ T cells sorted from blood, sampled between weeks 30 and 35, from a patient treated with tofacitinib. J is TRBJ2-1 and V is TRBV5-4; the D gene is possibly TRBD1 (5 bases). The CDR3 sequence is CASSFGHMLGQFF. DNA of the CDR3: TGTGCCAGCAGCTTTGGACACATGCTGGGGCAGTTCTTC.